The 14 T cell receptor beta chains presented below share a single source sample, sequenced in a study of cytomegalovirus exposure and HLA in healthy donors. It was with 60 Vbeta and 13 Jbeta primers that the PCR ran. TCRdb keeps only in-frame clones here, not all; method: immunoSEQ multiplex PCR. The table records about 120,000 clones, around 80% of them present only once. The specimen sequenced was PBMCs. These TCRs come from a woman in her forties in good health and CMV-seropositive.

Only one count was recorded for this clone. The chain is built from TRBV5-6 and TRBJ2-1; D possibly corresponds to TRBD2 (5 bases). The CDR3 is 14 residues long. The V gene's germline CDR1 is SGHDT and CDR2 YYEEEE. Deletions cut 4 bases from V and 4 bases from J, with 12 bases between. The CDR3 bases are TGTGCCAGCAGCCCGACCGGGGTATACAATGAGCAGTTCTTC. This translates into CASSPTGVYNEQFF.

J is TRBJ2-2 and V is TRBV9; a weak D match, TRBD2 (5 bases). V was pared by 3 bases and J by 0 bases, with 6 bases between. Germline CDR1 SGDLS, CDR2 YYNGEE. The CDR3 extends over 14 amino acids. The CDR3 sequence: CASSAGTNTGELFF. The CDR3 nucleotides read TGTGCCAGCAGCGCCGGGACGAACACCGGGGAGCTGTTTTTT.

The J gene is TRBJ1-3, the V gene TRBV19, with TRBD1 matching 9 bases. CDR1 LNHDA and CDR2 SQIVND come from the germline V gene (reference sequence). The CDR3 is 15 amino acids. With 7 bases clipped from V and 0 bases from J, the junction kept 4 bases outside the gene matches. The CDR3 loop is CASKRQGDSGNTIYF. CDR3 nucleotides: TGTGCCAGTAAGCGACAGGGGGACTCTGGAAACACCATATATTTT.

The rearrangement links TRBV29-1 to TRBJ1-2; D might be TRBD1 (6 bases). The CDR3 loop spans 11 amino acids. V was pared by 4 bases and J by 7 bases, with 10 bases between. Germline-derived CDR1 and CDR2 are SQVTM and ANQGSEA. The CDR3 DNA is TGCAGCGTTGCAGGGGAGAGTGGCTACACCTTC. It specifies CSVAGESGYTF.

The chain employs TRBV5-1 and TRBJ1-1; 7 nucleotides agree with TRBD1. Germline V lookup: CDR1 SGHRS, CDR2 YFSETQ. J was trimmed by 10 bases and V by 3 bases; bases with no gene match: 6. The CDR3 runs to 12 residues. DNA of the CDR3: TGCGCCAGCAGCTCGGAGGGGGCATCAGCTTTCTTT. Protein: CASSSEGASAFF. The full variable domain, completed using reference TRBV5-1 and TRBJ1-1, is KAGVTQTPRYLIKTRGQQVTLSCSPISGHRSVSWYQQTPGQGLQFLFEYFSETQRNKGNFPGRFSGRQFSNSRSEMNVSTLELGDSALYLCASSSEGASAFFGQGTRLTVV.

The chain is built from TRBV2 and TRBJ1-6; a possible D gene is TRBD1 (5 bases). The CDR3 is made up of 18 amino acids. The ends were cut back, 2 bases at V and 0 bases at J, with 14 bases in the middle. Germline loops: CDR1 SNHLY, CDR2 FYNNEI. The CDR3 loop reads CASSENGRQSSYNSPLHF. In DNA form, the CDR3 reads TGTGCCAGCAGTGAAAACGGCCGACAGAGCTCCTATAATTCACCCCTCCACTTT. Full variable domain (missing parts from reference TRBV2 and TRBJ1-6): EPEVTQTPSHQVTQMGQEVILRCVPISNHLYFYWYRQILGQKVEFLVSFYNNEISEKSEIFDDQFSVERPDGSNFTLKIRSTKLEDSAMYFCASSENGRQSSYNSPLHFGNGTRLTVT.

This chain connects TRBV7-6 to TRBJ1-2; weak D call: TRBD1 (6 bases). The V and J ends lost 3 bases and 4 bases respectively, with 9 bases between them. Germline values: CDR1 SGHVS, CDR2 FNYEAQ. This CDR3 has 13 residues. Written as DNA, the CDR3 is TGTGCCAGCAGCTTGGGGGCCTCCTATGGCTACACCTTC. Translating gives CASSLGASYGYTF. The whole variable domain, filled in from reference TRBV7-6 and TRBJ1-2, reads GAGVSQSPRYKVTKRGQDVALRCDPISGHVSLYWYRQALGQGPEFLTYFNYEAQQDKSGLPNDRFSAERPEGSISTLTIQRTEQRDSAMYRCASSLGASYGYTFGSGTRLTVV.

The CDR3 sequence is CASSQLPVTDTQYF. The CDR3 DNA reads TGCGCCAGCAGCCAACTCCCAGTCACAGATACGCAGTATTTT. The chain carries TRBV4-3 and TRBJ2-3, with D unclear. Trimming removed 2 bases from V and 2 bases from J, with 8 bases in between. Germline CDR1 and CDR2: LGHNA and YSLEER. The CDR3 has 14 residues.

The rearrangement joins TRBV5-1 to TRBJ2-5; D possibly corresponds to TRBD1 (6 bases). The J call is in doubt because the DNA end fits TRBJ2-7 better. This CDR3 is built from 15 residues. Germline-derived CDR1 and CDR2 are SGHRS and YFSETQ. The CDR3, as DNA: TGCGCCAGCAGCTCCCGAGGACAGAGAGGCGACGAGCAGTACTTC. Residues: CASSSRGQRGDEQYF.

The rearrangement joins TRBV10-1 to TRBJ2-7, with 14 bases that match TRBD2. The germline gives CDR1 WNHNN, CDR2 SYGVQD (reference sequence). The CDR3 consists of 15 residues. V lost 2 bases, J lost 5 bases, and 2 bases stayed unmatched. The CDR3 bases are TGCGCCAGCAGTGAGAGACTAGCGGGAGGGAACGAGCAGTACTTC. As protein: CASSERLAGGNEQYF.

V gene TRBV6-1 combines with J gene TRBJ2-1, with no clear D. The CDR3 contains 14 residues. Germline lookup yields CDR1 MNHNS and CDR2 SASEGT. Trimming removed 6 bases from V and 0 bases from J, with 9 bases in between. DNA of the CDR3: TGTGCCAGCAGCGGCGGCCCCTCCTACAATGAGCAGTTCTTC. Protein product: CASSGGPSYNEQFF.

This rearrangement joins TRBV5-1 to TRBJ2-1; 11 bases fit TRBD1. The germline gives CDR1 SGHRS, CDR2 YFSETQ. V gave up 4 bases and J gave up 6 bases; unmatched junction bases: 6. CDR3 length: 15 amino acids. The CDR3 coding sequence is TGCGCCAGCAGCCCCGGACAGGGGGCGTTCAATGAGCAGTTCTTC. Its protein product is CASSPGQGAFNEQFF.

This chain joins TRBV6-1 and TRBJ2-7; 7 bases agree with TRBD1. The CDR3 totals 12 residues. From germline, CDR1 is MNHNS and CDR2 SASEGT. J lost 4 bases, V lost 6 bases, and 3 bases had no gene match. CDR3 coding DNA: TGTGCCAGCAGACCGACAGGGTACGAGCAGTACTTC. This encodes CASRPTGYEQYF.

This chain connects TRBV5-1 to TRBJ2-7; weak D call: TRBD2 (7 bases). The V end was cut by 2 bases, the J end by 1 base, with 22 bases between. This CDR3 comprises 18 residues. Germline V CDR1 and CDR2: SGHRS, YFSETQ. The CDR3 loop reads CASSFFPLRGGGSYEQYF. CDR3 nucleotides: TGCGCCAGCAGCTTTTTCCCCTTGAGGGGGGGCGGTTCCTACGAGCAGTACTTC.